This T cell receptor (beta chain) originates from a study of T cell responses to AZD1222 COVID-19 vaccine. With regard to this clone: Its antigen is as yet unknown.

Clones were sequenced by immunoSEQ multiplex PCR, and TCRdb holds only the in-frame ones, with some missing. This sample has tens of thousands of clones, with around 80% found just once. Overall study results and limits: Dominant CD4 TCR responses targeted spike regions 160-218 and 743-854. Spike-specific TCR repertoires showed rising breadth and depth after two AZD1222 doses.

The CDR3 consists of 14 residues. V lost 5 bases, J lost 0 bases, and 10 bases lay in between. Germline V CDR1 and CDR2: SGHRS, YFSETQ. Investigators merged groups given second doses at roughly 4 or roughly 12 weeks. The chain has TRBV5-1 and TRBJ2-3, with D perhaps TRBD1 (5 bases). Sequencing used peripheral blood, obtained 28 days after the second AZD1222 dose. This TCR was recovered from an adult who received the AZD1222 COVID-19 vaccine. The CDR3 is CASRPQVSTDTQYF. CDR3 nucleotide sequence: TGCGCCAGCAGGCCACAGGTTAGCACAGATACGCAGTATTTT.